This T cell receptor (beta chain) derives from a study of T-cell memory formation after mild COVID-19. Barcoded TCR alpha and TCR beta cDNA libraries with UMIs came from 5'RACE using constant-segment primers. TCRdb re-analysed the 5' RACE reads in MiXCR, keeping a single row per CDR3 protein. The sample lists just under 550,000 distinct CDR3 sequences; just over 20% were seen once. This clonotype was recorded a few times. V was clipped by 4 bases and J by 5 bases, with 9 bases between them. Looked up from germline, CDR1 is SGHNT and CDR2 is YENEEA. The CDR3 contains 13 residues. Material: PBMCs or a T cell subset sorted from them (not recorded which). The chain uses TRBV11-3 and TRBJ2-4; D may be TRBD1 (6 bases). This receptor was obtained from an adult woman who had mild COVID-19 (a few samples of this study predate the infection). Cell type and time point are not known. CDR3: CASSSRQENIQYF. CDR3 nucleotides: TGTGCCAGCAGCTCGCGACAGGAAAACATTCAGTACTTC.